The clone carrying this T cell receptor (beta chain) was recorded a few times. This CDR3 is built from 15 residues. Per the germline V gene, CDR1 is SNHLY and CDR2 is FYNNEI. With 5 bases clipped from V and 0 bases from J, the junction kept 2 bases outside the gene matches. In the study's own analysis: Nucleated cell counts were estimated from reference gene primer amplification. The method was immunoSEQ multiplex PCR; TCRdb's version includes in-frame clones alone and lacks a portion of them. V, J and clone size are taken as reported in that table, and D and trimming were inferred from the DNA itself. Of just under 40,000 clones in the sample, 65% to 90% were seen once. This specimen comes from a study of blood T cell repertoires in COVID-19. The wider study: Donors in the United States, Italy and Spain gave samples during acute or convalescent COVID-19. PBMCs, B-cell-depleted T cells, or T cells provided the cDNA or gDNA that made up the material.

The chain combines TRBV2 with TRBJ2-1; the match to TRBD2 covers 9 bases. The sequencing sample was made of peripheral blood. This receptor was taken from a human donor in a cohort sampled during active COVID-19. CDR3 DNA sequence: TGTGCCAGCAGTAGCGGGGGGAGCTCCTACAATGAGCAGTTCTTC. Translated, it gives CASSSGGSSYNEQFF.